These 23 T cell receptor beta chains share one sample of origin, sequenced in a study of T cell repertoires in cytomegalovirus infection. Each CDR3 protein is one row after TCRdb ran MiXCR on the reads. This sample has approximately 500,000 distinct CDR3 sequences, with approximately 15% found just once. Sequenced sample: CD8+ T cells from PBMCs. These receptors were obtained from a human donor in good health (CMV status not recorded). Some clones in this sample may be carry-over from other donors' samples.

This chain uses TRBV4-2 with TRBJ2-7, with 13 bases fitting TRBD2. Per germline, CDR1 LGHNA and CDR2 YNFKEQ. The length of the CDR3 is 16 residues. V shed 5 bases and J 4 bases; nucleotides not matched to a gene: 8. The CDR3 nucleotides are TGTGCCAGCAGCGTTGGACTAGCGGGAGAGCAGTACGAGCAGTACTTC. As protein: CASSVGLAGEQYEQYF.

V usage is TRBV4-1 and J usage is TRBJ2-7, with a possible D match to TRBD2 (5 bases). The germline CDR1 and CDR2 sequences are MGHRA and YSYEKL. The CDR3 loop spans 15 amino acids. The V gene lost 1 base and the J gene lost 0 bases, with 10 bases spanning the gap. CDR3 DNA: TGCGCCAGCAGCCAAGGTACGGGAAGCTCCTACGAGCAGTACTTC. Its protein product is CASSQGTGSSYEQYF.

This clonotype was counted between two and nine times. V usage is TRBV7-6 and J usage is TRBJ1-2; D uncertain. The CDR3 runs 14 residues. The V end lost 5 bases, the J end lost 6 bases, and 16 bases lay between the germline ends. Germline CDR1 and CDR2: SGHVS and FNYEAQ. As DNA, the CDR3 is TGTGCCAGCAGCCCCACGCCGGGGTCCGATGGCTACACCTTC. Its protein product is CASSPTPGSDGYTF.

This clonotype was recorded a few times. V and J are TRBV6-1 and TRBJ1-4; D is perhaps TRBD1 (6 bases). V shed 8 bases and J shed 3 bases, with 13 bases lying between them. Germline V CDR1 and CDR2: MNHNS, SASEGT. The CDR3 is 14 residues long. Written as DNA, the CDR3 is TGTGCCAGCGAGTCCAGGGGAGCTAATGAAAAACTGTTTTTT. Amino acids: CASESRGANEKLFF.

This clonotype has ten or more counts. The chain links TRBV10-2 to TRBJ2-1; 7 bases match TRBD2. Germline V CDR1 and CDR2: WSHSY, SAAADI. The CDR3 runs 15 residues. V trimming: 3 bases; J trimming: 4 bases; junction bases outside the gene matches: 6. The CDR3 loop is CASSDSSGTYNEQFF. The CDR3 region has the DNA TGCGCCAGCAGTGACTCTAGCGGAACTTACAATGAGCAGTTCTTC.

This clonotype was seen repeatedly, ten times or more. This chain links TRBV6-5 with TRBJ2-1; D gene ambiguous. CDR1 is MNHEY and CDR2 is SVGAGI in the germline V gene. The CDR3 loop spans 14 amino acids. Trimming stripped 5 bases from V and 7 bases from J, with 15 bases between. CDR3 sequence reads: CASSNQRLLNEQFF. CDR3 DNA sequence: TGTGCCAGCAGTAACCAGAGACTCCTGAATGAGCAGTTCTTC.

This clonotype was counted many times. The chain joins TRBV7-3 to TRBJ1-1; possible D gene TRBD1, 5 bases. The CDR3 runs 16 residues. Germline V gene data show CDR1 as SGHTA and CDR2 as FQGTGA. The ends were cut back, 0 bases at V and 0 bases at J, with 11 bases in the middle. CDR3 nucleotides: TGTGCCAGCAGCTTAACGTCAACAGGCATGAACACTGAAGCTTTCTTT. This translates into CASSLTSTGMNTEAFF.

The chain combines TRBV6-5 with TRBJ1-5, with D perhaps TRBD1 (5 bases). The CDR3 extends over 15 amino acids. Germline CDR1 reads MNHEY; CDR2 reads SVGAGI. Trimming removed 6 bases from V and 5 bases from J, with 17 bases in between. This CDR3 reads CASRPSLRGDQPQHF. The CDR3 region has the DNA TGTGCCAGCAGGCCGAGTCTTAGGGGCGATCAGCCCCAGCATTTT.

This chain joins TRBV4-1 and TRBJ2-3; the D call may be TRBD1 or TRBD2 (5 bases each). This CDR3 has 15 amino acids. Germline V gene sequence: CDR1 MGHRA, CDR2 YSYEKL. V was pared by 1 base and J by 4 bases, with 12 bases between. CDR3 in amino acids: CASSQGARGADTQYF. CDR3 DNA sequence: TGCGCCAGCAGCCAAGGTGCTAGAGGGGCAGATACGCAGTATTTT.

This clonotype was counted only a few times. No DNA is shown, since the ends of the CDR3 on it are uncertain; the CDR3 is the one TCRdb lists. This chain's CDR3 is CASSILGNEQFF. This chain connects TRBV12-3 or TRBV12-4 to TRBJ2-1. Termini included, the CDR3 measures 12 amino acids.

The genes are TRBV27 and TRBJ1-1; 8 bases are shared with TRBD1. Trimming at V came to 4 bases and at J to 0 bases, leaving 7 bases not matched to a gene. Per the germline V gene, CDR1 is MNHEY and CDR2 is SMNVEV (reference sequence). The CDR3 contains 16 residues. The CDR3 protein is CASSSPRTGMNTEAFF. For the CDR3, the DNA is TGTGCCAGCAGTTCCCCCCGGACAGGGATGAACACTGAAGCTTTCTTT.

This clonotype was recorded at least ten times. The chain joins TRBV27 to TRBJ1-2; D is undetermined. Per the germline V gene, CDR1 is MNHEY and CDR2 is SMNVEV (reference sequence). Trimming removed 4 bases at V and 8 bases at J, with 17 bases between. The CDR3 extends over 14 amino acids. The CDR3 sequence is CASSSSTDLHGYTF. CDR3 in DNA: TGTGCCAGCAGTTCATCGACCGACCTTCACGGCTACACCTTC.

V is TRBV20-1 and J is TRBJ1-5; 7 bases are shared with TRBD1. The J segment lost 3 bases and the V segment lost 0 bases, leaving 8 bases of the junction unmatched. The germline CDR1 and CDR2 sequences are DFQATT and SNEGSKA (reference sequence). This CDR3 is 16 amino acids long. CDR3 sequence reads: CSARDRQGMNNQPQHF. DNA of the CDR3: TGCAGTGCTAGAGACAGACAGGGTATGAACAATCAGCCCCAGCATTTT.

V gene TRBV27 combines with J gene TRBJ1-5; possibly TRBD1 for D (6 bases). Germline lookup yields CDR1 MNHEY and CDR2 SMNVEV (reference sequence). This CDR3 has 14 residues. V was trimmed by 6 bases and J by 1 base, leaving 10 bases between them. The CDR3 sequence: CASRGTGSNQPQHF. The CDR3 region has the DNA TGTGCCAGCAGGGGTACAGGGAGCAATCAGCCCCAGCATTTT.

Many counts were recorded for this clonotype. The chain recombines TRBV7-9 with TRBJ2-7; 8 bases match TRBD2. V lost 7 bases, J lost 2 bases, and 1 base stayed unmatched. The CDR3 spans 12 residues. Germline CDR1 and CDR2: SEHNR and FQNEAQ (reference sequence). The DNA of the CDR3 is TGTGCCAGCACGGGGGGGACCTACGAGCAGTACTTC. Protein sequence: CASTGGTYEQYF.

The chain uses TRBV27 and TRBJ1-1; a weak D match, TRBD1 (5 bases). The germline V and J ends were trimmed by 3 bases and 4 bases, with 12 bases remaining between them. Per germline, CDR1 MNHEY and CDR2 SMNVEV (reference sequence). The CDR3 sequence is 14 residues long. The CDR3 here is CASSLSREGTEAFF. In DNA form, the CDR3 reads TGTGCCAGCAGTTTGTCCAGGGAGGGCACTGAAGCTTTCTTT.

This clonotype was counted ten times or more. V gene TRBV5-5 combines with J gene TRBJ2-1; D remains unclear. The germline gives CDR1 SGHKS, CDR2 YYEKEE (reference sequence). This CDR3 spans 12 amino acids. V lost 2 bases, J lost 7 bases, and 7 bases lay in between. The CDR3 region has the DNA TGTGCCAGCAGCTTCGTTGGAAATGAGCAGTTCTTC. Its protein is CASSFVGNEQFF.

V gene TRBV7-9 combines with J gene TRBJ2-2; no clear D. V gave up 5 bases and J gave up 9 bases, with 4 bases separating them. Germline CDR1 SEHNR, CDR2 FQNEAQ (reference sequence). The CDR3 runs 10 residues. CDR3 nucleotides: TGTGCCAGCAGCCACCGGGAGCTGTTTTTT. This gives the protein CASSHRELFF.

This clonotype has more than one count but fewer than ten. The chain has TRBV29-1 and TRBJ1-1, with D perhaps matching TRBD1 (5 bases). Trimming removed 4 bases at V and 1 base at J, with 7 bases between. The CDR3 is made up of 12 amino acids. Germline CDR1 and CDR2: SQVTM and ANQGSEA. CDR3 loop: CSVGRGNTEAFF. CDR3 nucleotide sequence: TGCAGCGTTGGGAGGGGGAACACTGAAGCTTTCTTT.

This clonotype was counted a few times. CDR3 bases: TGTGCCAGCAGCCCTTCCCCGGGACTAGATAAGGATACGCAGTATTTT. Its translation is CASSPSPGLDKDTQYF. The chain combines TRBV11-2 with TRBJ2-3; 8 bases line up with TRBD2. CDR1 and CDR2 from the germline V gene are SGHAT and FQNNGV. The V gene end was trimmed by 5 bases and the J gene end by 6 bases; junction bases not matched to a gene: 13. CDR3 length: 16 residues.

This clonotype has at least ten counts. J is TRBJ2-6 and V is TRBV7-8, with TRBD1 identical over 10 bases. The CDR3 is 21 amino acids. Germline V lookup: CDR1 SGHVS, CDR2 FQNEAQ. Trimming took 0 bases from V and 0 from J; bases not matched to a gene: 11. This CDR3 reads CASSLAQLMGQGSSGANVLTF. Here the CDR3 DNA reads TGTGCCAGCAGCTTAGCCCAGCTCATGGGACAGGGGAGCTCTGGGGCCAACGTCCTGACTTTC.

In this sample, this clonotype turned up once. The chain joins TRBV9 to TRBJ2-5; D might be TRBD1 (5 bases). Between the trimmed V and J ends, which lost 0 bases and 4 bases, there was a span of 13 bases. The germline gives CDR1 SGDLS, CDR2 YYNGEE. CDR3 length: 15 amino acids. CDR3 sequence (DNA): TGTGCCAGCAGCGTAGAAGGGGTGTTACGAGAGACCCAGTACTTC. Translated: CASSVEGVLRETQYF.

This clonotype was picked up many times. The V gene is TRBV7-8, the J gene TRBJ1-4; D gene unclear. Trimming took off 0 bases at V and 7 bases at J, with 9 bases between the two ends. CDR3 length equals 14 residues. Germline-derived CDR1 and CDR2 are SGHVS and FQNEAQ. CDR3 in amino acids: CASSLAGVGEKLFF. CDR3 DNA sequence: TGTGCCAGCAGCTTAGCCGGGGTTGGTGAAAAACTGTTTTTT.